The text below deals with one T cell receptor beta chain. Its specificity is unknown. Donors, without exception, were Caucasian adults residing in Nashville, Tennessee. The investigators split CD4+ cells into a CD45RA+ naive subset and a CD45RA-negative memory subset. This entry is derived from a study of shared clonotypes between healthy human individuals. The study, taken as a whole, reports: Some clonotypes were shared by all four sorted-subset donors, while others were not shared. The non-shared ones had lower generation probabilities than the shared ones.

Germline loops: CDR1 KGHSH, CDR2 LQKENI. V lost 3 bases to trimming and J lost 6 bases; unmatched junction nucleotides: 6. The CDR3 is 14 amino acids. In the original workflow: Sequence data from immunoSEQ were junction-only and lacked quality scores; consequently, filtering differed. TCRdb's copy holds only in-frame clones and misses some; the assay was immunoSEQ multiplex PCR. V and J calls and clone size are those listed in that table; D and trimming were worked out from the DNA. The repertoire includes fewer than 1.8 million clones, 97% to 99% of them detected once, and 0.36% sits in the top ten.

This chain connects TRBV18 to TRBJ1-1; 8 bases line up with TRBD1. The receptor's source is a man aged 25-45 years in good health. What was sequenced was naive CD4+ T cells sorted from blood. Subset of the sample: CD45RA+ positively selected. CDR3 loop: CASSPAGGRAEAFF. DNA for the CDR3: TGTGCCAGCTCACCCGCAGGGGGCAGGGCTGAAGCTTTCTTT.